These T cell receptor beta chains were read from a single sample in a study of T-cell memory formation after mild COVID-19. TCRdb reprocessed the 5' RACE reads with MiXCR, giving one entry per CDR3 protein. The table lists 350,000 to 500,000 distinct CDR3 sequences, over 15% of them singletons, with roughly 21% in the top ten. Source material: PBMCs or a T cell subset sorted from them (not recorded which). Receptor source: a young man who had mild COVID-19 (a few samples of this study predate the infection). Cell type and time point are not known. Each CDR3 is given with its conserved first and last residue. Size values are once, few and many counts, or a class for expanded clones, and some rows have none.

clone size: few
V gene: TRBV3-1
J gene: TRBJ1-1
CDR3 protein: CASSRLGTEAFF

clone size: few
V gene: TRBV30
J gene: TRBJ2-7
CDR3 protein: CAWRPPGSYYEQYF

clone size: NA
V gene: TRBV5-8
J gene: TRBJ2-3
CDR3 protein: CASRTKRGGWDTQYF

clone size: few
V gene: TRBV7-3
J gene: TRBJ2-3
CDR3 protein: CASSLWGWTDTQYF

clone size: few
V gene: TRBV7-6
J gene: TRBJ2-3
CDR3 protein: CASGKGYTDTQYF

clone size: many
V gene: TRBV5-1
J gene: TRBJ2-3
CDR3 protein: CASTETSGGMYGDTQYF

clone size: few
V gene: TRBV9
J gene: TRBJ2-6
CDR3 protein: CASSGTWANVLTF

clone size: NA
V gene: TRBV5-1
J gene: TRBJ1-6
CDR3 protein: CASSLVGLVNDSPLHF

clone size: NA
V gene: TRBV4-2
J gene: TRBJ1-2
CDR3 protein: CASSQADRADYGYTF

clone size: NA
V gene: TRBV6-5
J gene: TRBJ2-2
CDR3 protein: CASSYSRRSGELFF

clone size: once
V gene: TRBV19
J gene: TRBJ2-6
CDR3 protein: CASSTPHSGANVLTF

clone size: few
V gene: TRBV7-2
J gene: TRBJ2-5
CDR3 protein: CASSLTGPYQETQYF

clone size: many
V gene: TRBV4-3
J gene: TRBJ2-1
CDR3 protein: CASSQGTSSYNEQFF

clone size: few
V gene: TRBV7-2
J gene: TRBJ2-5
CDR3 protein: CASSSGLIQETQYF

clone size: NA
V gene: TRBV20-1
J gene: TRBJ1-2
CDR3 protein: CSAQVPLFNYGYTF

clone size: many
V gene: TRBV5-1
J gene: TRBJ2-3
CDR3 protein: CASRDPVGAATDTQYF

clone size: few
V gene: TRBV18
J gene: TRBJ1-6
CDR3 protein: CASSPTGARESPLHF

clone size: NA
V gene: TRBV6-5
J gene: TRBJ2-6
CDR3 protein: CASSYGKGSYPRANVLTF

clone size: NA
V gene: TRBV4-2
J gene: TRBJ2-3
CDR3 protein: CASSQETGTDTQYF

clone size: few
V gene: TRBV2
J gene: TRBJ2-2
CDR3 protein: CASSGDRGAGELFF

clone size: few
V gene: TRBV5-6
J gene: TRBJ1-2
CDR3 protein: CASSLGLLDGYTF

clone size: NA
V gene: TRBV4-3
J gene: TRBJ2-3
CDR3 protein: CASSQMPQRTSTDTQYF

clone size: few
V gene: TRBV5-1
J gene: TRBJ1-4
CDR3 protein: CASSSSGTDEKLFF

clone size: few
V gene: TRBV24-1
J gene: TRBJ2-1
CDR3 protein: CATSDKTSGPYNEQFF

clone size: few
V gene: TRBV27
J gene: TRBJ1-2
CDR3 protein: CASSPKGALSPYGYTF

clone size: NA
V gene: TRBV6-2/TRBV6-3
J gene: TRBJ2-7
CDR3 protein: CASSYLQEGDEQYF

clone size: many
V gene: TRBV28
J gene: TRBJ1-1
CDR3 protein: CASREMNTEAFF

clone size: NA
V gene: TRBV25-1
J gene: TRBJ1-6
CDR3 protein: CASSGAYNSPLHF

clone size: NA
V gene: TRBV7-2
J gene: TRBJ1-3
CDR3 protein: CASSQDRVGDTIYF

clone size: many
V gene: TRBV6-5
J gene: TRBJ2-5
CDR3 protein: CASSYSSSGGLSQETQYF

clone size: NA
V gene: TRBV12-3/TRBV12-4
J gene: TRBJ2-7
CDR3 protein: CASSYYRIYEQYF

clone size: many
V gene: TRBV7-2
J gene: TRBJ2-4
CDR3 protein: CASSLTQQIAKNIQYF

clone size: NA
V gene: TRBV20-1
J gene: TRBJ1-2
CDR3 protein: CSATPGSVKAGYTF

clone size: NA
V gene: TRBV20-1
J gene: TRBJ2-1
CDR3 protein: CSARGGIRYNEQFF

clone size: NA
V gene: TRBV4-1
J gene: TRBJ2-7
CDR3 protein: CASSLTTGTYEQYF

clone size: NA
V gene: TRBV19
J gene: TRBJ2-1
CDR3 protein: CAAGGRYNEQFF

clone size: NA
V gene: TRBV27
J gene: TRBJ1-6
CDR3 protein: CASSSISGTYNSPLHF

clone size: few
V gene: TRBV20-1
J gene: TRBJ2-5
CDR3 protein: CSATTPLGVGYETQYF

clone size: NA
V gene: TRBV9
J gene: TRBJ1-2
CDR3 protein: CASSFALYGYTF

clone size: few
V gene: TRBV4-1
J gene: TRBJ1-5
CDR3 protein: CASSQEPRVGQPQHF

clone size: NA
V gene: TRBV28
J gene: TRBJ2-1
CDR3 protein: CASSPGLISSEQFF

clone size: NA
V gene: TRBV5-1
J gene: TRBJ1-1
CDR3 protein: CASSPGAGTNTEAFF

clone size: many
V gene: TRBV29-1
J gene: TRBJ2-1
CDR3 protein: CSVDKDSVNEQFF

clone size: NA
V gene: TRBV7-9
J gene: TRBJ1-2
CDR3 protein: CASSFPGKGYGYTF

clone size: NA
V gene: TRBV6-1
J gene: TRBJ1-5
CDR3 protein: CASYGMGNQPQHF

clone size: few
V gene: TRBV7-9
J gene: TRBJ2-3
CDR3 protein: CASSLGGTGATDTQYF

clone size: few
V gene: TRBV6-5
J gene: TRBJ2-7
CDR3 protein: CASRSFSGTGDYEQYF

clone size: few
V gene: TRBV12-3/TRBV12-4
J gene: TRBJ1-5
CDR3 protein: CASSFRTGDQPQHF

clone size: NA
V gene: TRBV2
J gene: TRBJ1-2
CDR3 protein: CASRKDRENGYTF

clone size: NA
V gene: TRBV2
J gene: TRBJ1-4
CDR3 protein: CASSTGQVEKLFF

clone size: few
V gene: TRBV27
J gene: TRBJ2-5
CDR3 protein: CASSPAGQIQETQYF

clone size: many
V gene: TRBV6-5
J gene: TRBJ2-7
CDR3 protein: CASSGGTGGYEQYF

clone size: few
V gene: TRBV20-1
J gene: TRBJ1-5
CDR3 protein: CSGSGDGNQPQHF

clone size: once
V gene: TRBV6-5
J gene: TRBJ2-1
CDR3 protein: CASSYSASGVAEQFF

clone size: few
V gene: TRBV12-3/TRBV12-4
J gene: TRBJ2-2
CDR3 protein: CASSIWTENTGELFF

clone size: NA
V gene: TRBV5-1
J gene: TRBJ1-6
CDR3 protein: CASSLGTNSPLHF

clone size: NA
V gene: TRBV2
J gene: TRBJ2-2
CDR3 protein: CASSVDRANTGELFF